This is a list of T cell receptor beta chains from one sample in a study of T cells after yellow fever vaccination. TCRdb re-called the 5' RACE reads through MiXCR, storing one row per CDR3 protein. The sample shows hundreds of thousands of distinct CDR3 sequences, around an eighth of them seen only once. Sample: CD4+ T cells sorted from PBMCs, taken 15 days after the yellow fever booster vaccination. Receptors originate from a young man who received the YFV17D yellow fever vaccine. Both conserved end residues are trimmed from each CDR3.

j_call: TRBJ1-2; v_call: TRBV20-1; cdr3_aa: SASQGAGGYT
j_call: TRBJ2-5; v_call: TRBV20-1; cdr3_aa: SAPGGAETQY
j_call: TRBJ2-7; v_call: TRBV5-5; cdr3_aa: ASSLDAGRGYEQY
j_call: TRBJ1-5; v_call: TRBV7-3; cdr3_aa: ASSLLGEGGNQPQH
j_call: TRBJ1-2; v_call: TRBV7-2; cdr3_aa: ASRTGQRDGYT
j_call: TRBJ2-3; v_call: TRBV27; cdr3_aa: ASSTTRLTDTQY
j_call: TRBJ2-4; v_call: TRBV3-1; cdr3_aa: ASSPSDGSGGAGYIQY
j_call: TRBJ2-2; v_call: TRBV12-3/TRBV12-4; cdr3_aa: ASARKGTEHTGELF
j_call: TRBJ2-3; v_call: TRBV24-1; cdr3_aa: ATSDSPGQMGGDTQY
j_call: TRBJ2-1; v_call: TRBV7-2; cdr3_aa: ASSLVDGHEQF
j_call: TRBJ2-3; v_call: TRBV7-9; cdr3_aa: ASSFTLLGTQY
j_call: TRBJ1-3; v_call: TRBV5-6; cdr3_aa: ASSLTGPVSGNTIY
j_call: TRBJ1-1; v_call: TRBV5-1; cdr3_aa: ASSFKGTGLNTEAF
j_call: TRBJ2-5; v_call: TRBV20-1; cdr3_aa: SAGPLAGGPQTQY
j_call: TRBJ2-3; v_call: TRBV24-1; cdr3_aa: ATSEGRQGAWGTDTQY
j_call: TRBJ2-5; v_call: TRBV7-2; cdr3_aa: ASSPGAFSGWYQETQY
j_call: TRBJ1-2; v_call: TRBV3-1; cdr3_aa: ASSPQDRIINGYT
j_call: TRBJ2-7; v_call: TRBV9; cdr3_aa: ASSVEGQAGYEQY
j_call: TRBJ2-3; v_call: TRBV3-1; cdr3_aa: ASSQTELDTQY
j_call: TRBJ2-2; v_call: TRBV5-4; cdr3_aa: ASSLVEGAFGELF
j_call: TRBJ2-3; v_call: TRBV7-9; cdr3_aa: ASRQWWGSDTQY
j_call: TRBJ1-4; v_call: TRBV5-5; cdr3_aa: ASRPGTGGSNEKLF
j_call: TRBJ1-1; v_call: TRBV25-1; cdr3_aa: ASRNTQNTEAF
j_call: TRBJ1-2; v_call: TRBV5-1; cdr3_aa: ASSRGQEPNYGYT
j_call: TRBJ2-7; v_call: TRBV20-1; cdr3_aa: SCAPGGYEQY
j_call: TRBJ1-5; v_call: TRBV5-1; cdr3_aa: ASSPNGGNQPQH
j_call: TRBJ2-5; v_call: TRBV9; cdr3_aa: ASSQTPSGEAETQY
j_call: TRBJ2-3; v_call: TRBV4-2; cdr3_aa: ASSQGTSGGWGDTQY
j_call: TRBJ2-1; v_call: TRBV9; cdr3_aa: ASSVGSGGHSYNEQF
j_call: TRBJ2-5; v_call: TRBV25-1; cdr3_aa: ASSEAGLAGGVLETQY
j_call: TRBJ2-4; v_call: TRBV9; cdr3_aa: ASSVAVNGVGAKNIQY
j_call: TRBJ1-6; v_call: TRBV5-4; cdr3_aa: ASSDRGNSPLH
j_call: TRBJ1-4; v_call: TRBV5-6; cdr3_aa: ASSDRDRDELF
j_call: TRBJ2-6; v_call: TRBV4-2; cdr3_aa: ASSQGATGANVLT
j_call: TRBJ1-2; v_call: TRBV29-1; cdr3_aa: SADVYGLGYT
j_call: TRBJ2-3; v_call: TRBV2; cdr3_aa: ASSEASDRTDTQY
j_call: TRBJ2-6; v_call: TRBV5-5; cdr3_aa: ASSLVWWGSGANVLT
j_call: TRBJ2-1; v_call: TRBV7-2; cdr3_aa: ASSRFRLVGNSYTEQF
j_call: TRBJ2-2; v_call: TRBV29-1; cdr3_aa: SAKGQSHRELF
j_call: TRBJ1-5; v_call: TRBV4-1; cdr3_aa: ASSLRQGRGYQPQH
j_call: TRBJ1-4; v_call: TRBV20-1; cdr3_aa: SAKDARQFNEKLF
j_call: TRBJ2-3; v_call: TRBV4-2; cdr3_aa: ASSHGPVSVGTQY
j_call: TRBJ2-1; v_call: TRBV5-1; cdr3_aa: ASSFGLAPNEQF
j_call: TRBJ2-2; v_call: TRBV12-3/TRBV12-4; cdr3_aa: ASRGQYATGELF
j_call: TRBJ2-5; v_call: TRBV5-1; cdr3_aa: ASSLIAGARETQY
j_call: TRBJ2-4; v_call: TRBV7-2; cdr3_aa: ASSADRDNIQY
j_call: TRBJ1-5; v_call: TRBV3-1; cdr3_aa: ASSGALEQPQH